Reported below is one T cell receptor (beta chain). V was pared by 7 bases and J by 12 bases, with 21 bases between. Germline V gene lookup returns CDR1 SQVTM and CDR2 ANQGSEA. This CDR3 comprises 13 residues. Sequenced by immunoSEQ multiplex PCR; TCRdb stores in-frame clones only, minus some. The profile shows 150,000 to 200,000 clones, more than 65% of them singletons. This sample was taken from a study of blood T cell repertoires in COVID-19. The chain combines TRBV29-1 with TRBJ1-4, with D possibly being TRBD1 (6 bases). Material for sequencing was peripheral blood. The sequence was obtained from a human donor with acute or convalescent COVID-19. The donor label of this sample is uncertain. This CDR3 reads CSATRTAGVELFF. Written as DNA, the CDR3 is TGCAGCGCCACGAGGACAGCTGGGGTGGAACTGTTTTTT.